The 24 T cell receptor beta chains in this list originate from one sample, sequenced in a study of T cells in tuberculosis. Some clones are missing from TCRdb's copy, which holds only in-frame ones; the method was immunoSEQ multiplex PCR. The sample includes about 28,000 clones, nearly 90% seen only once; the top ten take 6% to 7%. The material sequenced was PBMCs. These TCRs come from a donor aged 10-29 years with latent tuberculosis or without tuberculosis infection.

CDR3 in amino acids: CATPIAEGMNSPLHF. In DNA form, the CDR3 reads TGTGCCACCCCCATAGCTGAGGGTATGAACTCACCCCTCCACTTT. This rearrangement joins TRBV28 to TRBJ1-6; no definite D call. The CDR3 spans 15 residues. Germline CDR1 and CDR2: MDHEN and SYDVKM. The V end lost 10 bases, the J end lost 10 bases, and 23 bases lay between the germline ends.

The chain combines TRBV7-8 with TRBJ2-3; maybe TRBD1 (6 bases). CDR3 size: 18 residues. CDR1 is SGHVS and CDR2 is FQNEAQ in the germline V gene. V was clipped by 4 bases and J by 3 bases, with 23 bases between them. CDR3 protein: CASSWPRSGTQGTDTQYF. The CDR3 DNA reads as TGTGCCAGCAGCTGGCCCCGTTCCGGGACCCAGGGGACAGATACGCAGTATTTT.

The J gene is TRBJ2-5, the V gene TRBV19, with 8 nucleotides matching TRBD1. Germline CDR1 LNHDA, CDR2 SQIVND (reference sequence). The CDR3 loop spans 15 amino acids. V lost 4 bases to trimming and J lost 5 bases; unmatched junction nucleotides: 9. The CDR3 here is CASSRGTGQRETQYF. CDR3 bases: TGTGCCAGTAGTAGGGGGACAGGTCAGAGGGAGACCCAGTACTTC. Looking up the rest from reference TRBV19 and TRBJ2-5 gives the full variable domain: DGGITQSPKYLFRKEGQNVTLSCEQNLNHDAMYWYRQDPGQGLRLIYYSQIVNDFQKGDIAEGYSVSREKKESFPLTVTSAQKNPTAFYLCASSRGTGQRETQYFGPGTRLLVL.

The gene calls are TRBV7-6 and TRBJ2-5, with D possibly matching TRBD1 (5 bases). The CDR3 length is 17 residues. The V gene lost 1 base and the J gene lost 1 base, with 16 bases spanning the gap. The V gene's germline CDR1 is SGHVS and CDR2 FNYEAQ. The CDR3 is CASSLVWRQGTQETQYF. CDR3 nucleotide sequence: TGTGCCAGCAGCTTAGTTTGGCGGCAGGGCACCCAAGAGACCCAGTACTTC.

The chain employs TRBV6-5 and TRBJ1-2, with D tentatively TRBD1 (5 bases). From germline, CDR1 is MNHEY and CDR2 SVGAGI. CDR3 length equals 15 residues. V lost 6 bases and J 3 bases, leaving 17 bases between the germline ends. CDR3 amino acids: CASSCRGLVDYGYTF. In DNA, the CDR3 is TGTGCCAGCAGCTGTCGGGGGTTGGTGGACTATGGCTACACCTTC.

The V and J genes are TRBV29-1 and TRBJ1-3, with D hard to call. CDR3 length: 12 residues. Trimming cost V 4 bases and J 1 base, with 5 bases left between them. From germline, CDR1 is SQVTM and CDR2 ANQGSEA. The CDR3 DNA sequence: TGCAGCGTTGGCAGGTCTGGAAACACCATATATTTT. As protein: CSVGRSGNTIYF.

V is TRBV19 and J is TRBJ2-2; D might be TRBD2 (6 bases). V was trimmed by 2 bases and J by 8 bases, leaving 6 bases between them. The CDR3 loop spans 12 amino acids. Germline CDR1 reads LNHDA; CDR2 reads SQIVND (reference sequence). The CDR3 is CASSIREGELFF. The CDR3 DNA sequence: TGTGCCAGTAGTATACGGGAGGGGGAGCTGTTTTTT.

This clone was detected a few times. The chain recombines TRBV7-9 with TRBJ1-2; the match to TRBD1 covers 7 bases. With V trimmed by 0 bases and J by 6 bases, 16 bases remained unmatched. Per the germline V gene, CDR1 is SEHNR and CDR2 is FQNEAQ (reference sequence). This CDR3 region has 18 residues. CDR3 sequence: CASSLAGGWYPSEDGYTF. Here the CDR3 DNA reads TGTGCCAGCAGCTTAGCAGGGGGCTGGTACCCAAGCGAGGATGGCTACACCTTC.

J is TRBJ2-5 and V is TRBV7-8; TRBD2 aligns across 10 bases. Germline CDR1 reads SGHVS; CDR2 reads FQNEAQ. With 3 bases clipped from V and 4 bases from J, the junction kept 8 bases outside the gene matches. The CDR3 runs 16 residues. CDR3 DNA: TGTGCCAGCAGCTTCGGGCAGCGGGGGGGCGGAGAGACCCAGTACTTC. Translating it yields CASSFGQRGGGETQYF.

Here the CDR3 DNA reads TGTGCCAGCAGCCAAGATCTGACTAGCGGGGGGGCATGGGATACGCAGTATTTT. Translation: CASSQDLTSGGAWDTQYF. The chain couples TRBV14 to TRBJ2-3, with 14 positions matching TRBD2. The germline gives CDR1 SGHDN, CDR2 FVKESK. V dropped 0 bases and J dropped 6; count of bases not matched to a gene: 8. CDR3 size: 18 residues.

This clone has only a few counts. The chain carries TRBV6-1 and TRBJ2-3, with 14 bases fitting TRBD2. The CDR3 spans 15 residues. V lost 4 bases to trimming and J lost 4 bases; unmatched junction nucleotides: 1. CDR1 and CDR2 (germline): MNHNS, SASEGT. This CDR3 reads CASSGLAGGPDTQYF. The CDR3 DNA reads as TGTGCCAGCAGTGGACTAGCGGGGGGGCCAGATACGCAGTATTTT.

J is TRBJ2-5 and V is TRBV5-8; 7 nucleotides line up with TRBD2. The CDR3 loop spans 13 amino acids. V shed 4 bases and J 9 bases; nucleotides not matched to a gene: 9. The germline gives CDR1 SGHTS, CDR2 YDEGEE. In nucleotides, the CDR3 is TGTGCCAGCAGCCCGGCGGGGGATGGGGCCCAGTACTTC. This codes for CASSPAGDGAQYF.

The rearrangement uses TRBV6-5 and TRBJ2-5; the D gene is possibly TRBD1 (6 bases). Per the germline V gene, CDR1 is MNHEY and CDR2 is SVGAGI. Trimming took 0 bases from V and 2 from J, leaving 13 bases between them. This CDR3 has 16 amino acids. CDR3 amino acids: CASSYSQGWGQETQYF. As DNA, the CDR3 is TGTGCCAGCAGTTACTCGCAGGGGTGGGGTCAAGAGACCCAGTACTTC.

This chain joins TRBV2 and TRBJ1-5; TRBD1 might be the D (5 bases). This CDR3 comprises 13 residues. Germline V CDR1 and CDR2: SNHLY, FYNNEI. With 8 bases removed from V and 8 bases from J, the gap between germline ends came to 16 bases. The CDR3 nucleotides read TGTGCCAGCGGCACACGGGGGGTTGAGCCCCAGCATTTT. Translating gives CASGTRGVEPQHF.

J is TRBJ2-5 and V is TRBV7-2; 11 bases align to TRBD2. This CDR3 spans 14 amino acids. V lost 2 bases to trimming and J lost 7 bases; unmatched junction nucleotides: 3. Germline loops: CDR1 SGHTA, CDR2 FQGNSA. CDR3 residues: CASSLTSGGGTQYF. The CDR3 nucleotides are TGTGCCAGCAGCTTAACTAGCGGGGGAGGGACCCAGTACTTC.

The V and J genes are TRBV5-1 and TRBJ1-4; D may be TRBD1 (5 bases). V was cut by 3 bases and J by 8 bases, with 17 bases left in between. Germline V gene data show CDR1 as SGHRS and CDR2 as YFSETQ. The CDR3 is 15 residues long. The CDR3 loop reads CASSWGTGSKEKLFF. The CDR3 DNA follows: TGCGCCAGCAGCTGGGGCACCGGGTCGAAGGAAAAACTGTTTTTT.

DNA for the CDR3: TGTGCCAGCAGTTCCACACTAGCGGGGGCGTGGGAGACCCAGTACTTC. This codes for CASSSTLAGAWETQYF. The chain is built from TRBV6-5 and TRBJ2-5, with TRBD2 matching 11 bases. V lost 4 bases and J lost 5; bases outside the gene matches: 9. Germline CDR1 and CDR2: MNHEY and SVGAGI. CDR3 length: 16 residues.

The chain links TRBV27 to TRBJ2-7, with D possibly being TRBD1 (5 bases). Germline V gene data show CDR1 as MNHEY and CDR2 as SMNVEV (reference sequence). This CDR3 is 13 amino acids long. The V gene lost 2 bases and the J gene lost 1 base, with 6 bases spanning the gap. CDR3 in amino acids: CASSLQGSYEQYF. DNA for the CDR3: TGTGCCAGCAGTTTACAGGGTTCCTACGAGCAGTACTTC.

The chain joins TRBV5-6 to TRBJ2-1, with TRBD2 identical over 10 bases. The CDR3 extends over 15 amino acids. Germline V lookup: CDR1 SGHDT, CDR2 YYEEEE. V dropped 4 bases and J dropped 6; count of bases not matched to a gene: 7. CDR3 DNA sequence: TGTGCCAGCAGCCTGGGGCTAGCGGGGGTCAATGAGCAGTTCTTC. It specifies CASSLGLAGVNEQFF.

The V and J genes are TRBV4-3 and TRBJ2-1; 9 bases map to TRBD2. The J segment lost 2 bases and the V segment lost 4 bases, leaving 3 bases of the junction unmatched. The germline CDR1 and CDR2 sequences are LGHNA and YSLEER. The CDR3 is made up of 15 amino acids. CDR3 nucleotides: TGCGCCAGCAGCCCTAGCGGGGAGACCTACAATGAGCAGTTCTTC. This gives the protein CASSPSGETYNEQFF.

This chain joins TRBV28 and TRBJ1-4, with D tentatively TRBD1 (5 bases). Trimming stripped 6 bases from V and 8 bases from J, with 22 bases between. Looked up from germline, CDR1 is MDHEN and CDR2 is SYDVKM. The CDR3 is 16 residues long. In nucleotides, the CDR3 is TGTGCCAGCAGACCAAGGACAAATTTTAACCGGGAAAAACTGTTTTTT. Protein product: CASRPRTNFNREKLFF.

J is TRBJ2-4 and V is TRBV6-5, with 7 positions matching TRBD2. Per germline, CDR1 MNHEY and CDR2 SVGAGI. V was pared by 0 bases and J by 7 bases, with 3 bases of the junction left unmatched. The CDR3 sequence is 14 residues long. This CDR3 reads CASSYSGRGNIQYF. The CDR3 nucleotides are TGTGCCAGCAGTTACTCGGGGCGGGGGAACATTCAGTACTTC.

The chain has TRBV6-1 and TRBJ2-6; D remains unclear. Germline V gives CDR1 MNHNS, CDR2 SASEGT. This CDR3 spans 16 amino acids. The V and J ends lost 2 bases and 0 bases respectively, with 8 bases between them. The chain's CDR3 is CASSESFLSGANVLTF. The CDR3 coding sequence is TGTGCCAGCAGTGAATCGTTCCTCTCTGGGGCCAACGTCCTGACTTTC.

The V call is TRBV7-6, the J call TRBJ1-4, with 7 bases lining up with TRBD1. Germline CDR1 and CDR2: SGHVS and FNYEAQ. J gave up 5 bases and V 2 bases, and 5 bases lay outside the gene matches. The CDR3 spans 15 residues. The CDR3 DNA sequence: TGTGCCAGCAGCTTACGTTGGACAGGAAATGAAAAACTGTTTTTT. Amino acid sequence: CASSLRWTGNEKLFF.